This T cell receptor (beta chain) was profiled in a study of T cell changes during pregnancy in multiple sclerosis. Assay: immunoSEQ multiplex PCR; the TCRdb copy retains only in-frame clones and omits some. The sample includes 55,000 to 85,000 clones, around 94% seen only once; the top ten take around 0.6%. Trimming took off 3 bases at V and 4 bases at J, with 18 bases between the two ends. CDR3 size: 16 residues. Germline V CDR1 and CDR2: KGHSH, LQKENI. This material consisted of peripheral blood, taken in the third trimester of pregnancy. This chain joins TRBV18 and TRBJ1-2, with D possibly TRBD1 on 5 matching bases. The sequence derives from a female donor with multiple sclerosis, enrolled in a pregnancy study. The CDR3 nucleotides read TGTGCCAGCTCACCTGACACTTTTACGGGGGGCTATGGCTACACCTTC. As protein: CASSPDTFTGGYGYTF.